These T cell receptor beta chains were read from a single sample in a study of OX40 agonist ivuxolimab in advanced cancers. Clones were sequenced by immunoSEQ multiplex PCR, and TCRdb holds only the in-frame ones, with some missing. The profile shows some 100,000 clones, approximately 92% of them singletons. This specimen consisted of CD4+ or CD8+ T cells sorted from blood, obtained in a trial of the OX40 agonist ivuxolimab. The source is an adult with an advanced solid tumor such as melanoma, head and neck, liver or kidney cancer. The CDR3 runs from the conserved cysteine through the conserved F or W. D genes are given only for firm matches. Clone size is stated in some rows and not others, as once, few, many or a class when expanded.

d_call,j_call,clone_size,v_call,cdr3_aa,cdr3_nt
NA,TRBJ2-2,NA,TRBV30,CAWLGTGELFF,TGTGCCTGGCTAGGAACCGGGGAGCTGTTTTTT
TRBD1,TRBJ1-2,once,TRBV6-5,CASSKQGNGYTF,TGTGCCAGCAGTAAACAGGGGAATGGCTACACCTTC
NA,TRBJ2-5,NA,TRBV10-1,CASNPFNLGAWVTRFGETQYF,TGCGCCAGCAACCCCTTTAATTTAGGGGCTTGGGTGACCCGATTCGGAGAGACCCAGTACTTC
NA,TRBJ2-7,NA,TRBV27,CASSLRGLGTYEQYF,TGTGCCAGCAGTTTACGGGGCTTAGGGACCTACGAGCAGTACTTC
NA,TRBJ1-2,once,TRBV29-1,CSVPPLGGNYGYTF,TGCAGCGTTCCCCCCCTGGGGGGGAACTATGGCTACACCTTC
TRBD1,TRBJ1-2,NA,TRBV5-4,CASSYPGQGASGYTF,TGTGCCAGCAGCTACCCGGGACAGGGGGCGAGTGGCTACACCTTC
NA,TRBJ1-1,NA,TRBV30,CAWSVDRPEAFF,TGTGCCTGGAGTGTAGACCGCCCTGAAGCTTTCTTT
NA,TRBJ2-7,once,TRBV9,CASSVSSYEQYF,TGTGCCAGCAGCGTCTCTTCCTACGAGCAGTACTTC
TRBD1,TRBJ1-2,NA,TRBV19,CASNTGTDYGYTF,TGTGCCAGCAACACTGGGACAGACTATGGCTACACCTTC
NA,TRBJ1-1,NA,TRBV7-2,CASSLGQGAFF,TGTGCCAGCAGCTTGGGCCAGGGGGCTTTCTTT
TRBD1,TRBJ1-6,NA,TRBV27,CASSLTGGRYNSPLHF,TGTGCCAGCAGTTTGACAGGGGGCAGATATAATTCACCCCTCCACTTT
NA,TRBJ1-3,NA,TRBV11-3,CASSLSSGNTIYF,TGTGCCAGCAGCCTTTCCTCTGGAAACACCATATATTTT
NA,TRBJ2-7,NA,TRBV27,CASSRGTGAYEQYF,TGTGCCAGCAGCCGAGGGACGGGCGCCTACGAGCAGTACTTC
NA,TRBJ2-1,NA,TRBV7-2,CASSLAGRVNEQFF,TGTGCCAGCAGCTTAGCGGGACGGGTCAATGAGCAGTTCTTC
NA,TRBJ1-1,NA,TRBV13,CASSWLQVPDEAFF,TGTGCCAGCAGCTGGCTACAGGTACCTGATGAAGCTTTCTTT
TRBD1,TRBJ2-1,NA,TRBV5-5,CASRLQGALNEQFF,TGTGCCAGCAGATTACAGGGGGCCCTGAATGAGCAGTTCTTC
NA,TRBJ1-5,NA,TRBV27,CASSFSIGQPQHF,TGTGCCAGCAGTTTTAGCATCGGTCAGCCCCAGCATTTT
NA,TRBJ1-2,NA,TRBV6-1,CAISNWGYYTF,TGTGCCATCTCCAACTGGGGGTACTACACCTTC
NA,TRBJ1-2,NA,TRBV30,CAWSLDRGSGYTF,TGTGCCTGGAGTCTAGATCGAGGGTCTGGCTACACCTTC
NA,TRBJ1-2,NA,TRBV19,CASSRADYGYTF,TGTGCCAGTAGTAGGGCGGACTATGGCTACACCTTC
NA,TRBJ1-1,once,TRBV6-5,CASRGNTEAFF,TGTGCCAGCAGAGGGAACACTGAAGCTTTCTTT
NA,TRBJ1-1,NA,TRBV27,CASSSLLGDRKAFF,TGTGCCAGCAGTTCCTTACTTGGTGATCGGAAAGCTTTCTTT
TRBD2,TRBJ2-1,NA,TRBV2,CASSEEGIIAGGPQNEQFF,TGTGCCAGCAGTGAGGAGGGTATTATAGCGGGAGGGCCACAGAATGAGCAGTTCTTC
NA,TRBJ2-1,NA,TRBV14,CASSRGTSEQFF,TGTGCCAGCAGCCGAGGGACTTCGGAGCAGTTCTTC
TRBD1,TRBJ2-7,NA,TRBV19,CASSIGTGWRYEQYF,TGTGCCAGTAGTATAGGGACAGGGTGGAGGTACGAGCAGTACTTC
NA,TRBJ2-1,NA,TRBV29-1,CSVAGGSYNEQFF,TGCAGCGTTGCCGGCGGCTCCTACAATGAGCAGTTCTTC
NA,TRBJ2-3,NA,TRBV7-9,CASGAWLAASTDTQYF,TGTGCCAGCGGAGCTTGGTTAGCGGCTAGCACAGATACGCAGTATTTT
NA,TRBJ1-1,NA,TRBV5-6,CASSLEGGNTEAFF,TGTGCCAGCAGCTTGGAGGGGGGGAACACTGAAGCTTTCTTT
NA,TRBJ1-3,NA,TRBV5-6,CASSFRDRGNTIYF,TGTGCCAGCAGCTTCCGGGACCGAGGAAACACCATATATTTT
NA,TRBJ1-4,NA,TRBV4-3,CASSQVASVNEKLFF,TGCGCCAGCAGCCAAGTGGCTTCAGTGAATGAAAAACTGTTTTTT
TRBD1,TRBJ1-1,once,TRBV28,CASSLGGTGNTEAFF,TGTGCCAGCAGTTTAGGCGGGACAGGGAACACTGAAGCTTTCTTT
NA,TRBJ1-1,NA,TRBV7-2,CAQLAYTEAFF,TGTGCCCAGCTGGCTTACACTGAAGCTTTCTTT
NA,TRBJ1-5,NA,TRBV4-1,CASSQDAGTYQPQHF,TGCGCCAGCAGCCAAGATGCCGGGACCTATCAGCCCCAGCATTTT
NA,TRBJ2-3,NA,TRBV27,CASSSKSTDTQYF,TGTGCCAGCAGTTCGAAAAGCACAGATACGCAGTATTTT
TRBD1,TRBJ2-2,NA,TRBV27,CASSLRPDRGTGELFF,TGTGCCAGCAGTTTACGTCCGGACAGGGGCACCGGGGAGCTGTTTTTT
NA,TRBJ1-4,NA,TRBV4-1,CASSQVGDGRTNEKLFF,TGCGCCAGCAGCCAAGTGGGGGACGGGAGAACTAATGAAAAACTGTTTTTT
NA,TRBJ1-4,NA,TRBV19,CASSTTGRPNEKLFF,TGTGCCAGTAGTACGACCGGACGGCCTAATGAAAAACTGTTTTTT
TRBD1,TRBJ1-2,NA,TRBV19,CASSPGTAPNYGYTF,TGTGCCAGTAGTCCGGGGACAGCCCCTAACTATGGCTACACCTTC
TRBD2,TRBJ2-2,NA,TRBV19,CASSPIYATSGTQAGELFF,TGTGCCAGTAGTCCTATCTACGCGACTAGCGGGACACAGGCCGGGGAGCTGTTTTTT
NA,TRBJ1-1,once,TRBV5-1,CASSLIGGRADTEAFF,TGCGCCAGCAGCTTGATCGGGGGGCGTGCGGACACTGAAGCTTTCTTT
TRBD1,TRBJ1-1,NA,TRBV10-1,CASSADRVNTEAFF,TGCGCCAGCAGTGCCGACAGGGTGAACACTGAAGCTTTCTTT
NA,TRBJ1-1,NA,TRBV7-6,CASSFEWNTEAFF,TGTGCCAGCAGCTTTGAGTGGAACACTGAAGCTTTCTTT